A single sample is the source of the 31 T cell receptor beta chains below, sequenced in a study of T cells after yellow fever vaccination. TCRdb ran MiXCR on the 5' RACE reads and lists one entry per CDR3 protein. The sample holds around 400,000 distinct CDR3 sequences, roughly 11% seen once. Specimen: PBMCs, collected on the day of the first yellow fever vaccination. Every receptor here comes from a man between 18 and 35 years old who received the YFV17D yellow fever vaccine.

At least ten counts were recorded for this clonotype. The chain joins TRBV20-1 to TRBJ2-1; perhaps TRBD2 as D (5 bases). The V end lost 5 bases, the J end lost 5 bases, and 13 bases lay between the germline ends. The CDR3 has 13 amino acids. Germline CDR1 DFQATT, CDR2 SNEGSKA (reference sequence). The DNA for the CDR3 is TGCAGTGCTTTAGAGGGTCGTAACAATGAGCAGTTCTTC. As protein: CSALEGRNNEQFF.

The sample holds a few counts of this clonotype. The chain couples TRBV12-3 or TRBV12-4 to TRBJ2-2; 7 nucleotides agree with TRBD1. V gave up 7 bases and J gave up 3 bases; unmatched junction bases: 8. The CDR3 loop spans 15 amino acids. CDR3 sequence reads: CASNPLGGDTGELFF. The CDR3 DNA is TGTGCCAGCAACCCCTTAGGGGGCGACACCGGGGAGCTGTTTTTT.

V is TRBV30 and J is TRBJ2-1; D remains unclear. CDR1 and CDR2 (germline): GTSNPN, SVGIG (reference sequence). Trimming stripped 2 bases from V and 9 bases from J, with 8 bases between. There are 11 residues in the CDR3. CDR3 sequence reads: CAWSPWGEQFF. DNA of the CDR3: TGTGCCTGGAGTCCCTGGGGTGAGCAGTTCTTC.

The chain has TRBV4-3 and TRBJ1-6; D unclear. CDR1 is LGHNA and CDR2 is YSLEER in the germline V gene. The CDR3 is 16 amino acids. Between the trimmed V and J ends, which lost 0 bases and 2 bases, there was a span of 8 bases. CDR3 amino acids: CASSQDRTAYNSPLHF. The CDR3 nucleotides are TGCGCCAGCAGCCAAGATCGGACGGCCTATAATTCACCCCTCCACTTT.

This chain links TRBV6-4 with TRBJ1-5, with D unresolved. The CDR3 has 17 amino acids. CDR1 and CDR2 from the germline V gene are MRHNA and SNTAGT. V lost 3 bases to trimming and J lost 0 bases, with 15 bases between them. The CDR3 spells CASSEYVWFSSNQPQHF. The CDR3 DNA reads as TGTGCCAGCAGTGAATACGTATGGTTTTCTAGCAATCAGCCCCAGCATTTT.

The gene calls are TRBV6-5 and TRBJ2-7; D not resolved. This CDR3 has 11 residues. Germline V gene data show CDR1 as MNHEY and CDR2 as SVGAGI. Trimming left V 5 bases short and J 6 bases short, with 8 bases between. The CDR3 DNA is TGTGCCAGCAGTATATGGTTCGAGCAGTACGTC. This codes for CASSIWFEQYV.

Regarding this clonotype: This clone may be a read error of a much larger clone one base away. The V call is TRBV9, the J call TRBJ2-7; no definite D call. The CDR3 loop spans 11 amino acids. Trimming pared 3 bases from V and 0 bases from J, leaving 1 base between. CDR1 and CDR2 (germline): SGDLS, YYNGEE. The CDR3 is CASSASYEQYF. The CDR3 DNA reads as TGTGCCAGCAGCGCCTCCTACGAGCAGTACTTC.

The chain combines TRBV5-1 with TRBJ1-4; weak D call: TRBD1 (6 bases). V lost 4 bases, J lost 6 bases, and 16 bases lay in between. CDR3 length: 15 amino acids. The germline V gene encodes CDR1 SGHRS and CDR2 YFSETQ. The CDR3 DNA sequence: TGCGCCAGCAGCCTCCTCGGGGGGCTCGATGAAAAACTGTTTTTT. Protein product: CASSLLGGLDEKLFF.

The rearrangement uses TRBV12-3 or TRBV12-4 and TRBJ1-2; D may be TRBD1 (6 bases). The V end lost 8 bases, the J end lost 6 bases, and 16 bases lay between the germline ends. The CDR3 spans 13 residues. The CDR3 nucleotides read TGTGCCAGCCGGTTTCCCACAGGGAATGGCTACACCTTC. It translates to CASRFPTGNGYTF.

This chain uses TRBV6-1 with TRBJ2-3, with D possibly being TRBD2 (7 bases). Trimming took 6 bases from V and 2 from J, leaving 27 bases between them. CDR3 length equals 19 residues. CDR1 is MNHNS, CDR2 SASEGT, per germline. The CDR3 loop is CASRRQLRAWGGHTDTQYF. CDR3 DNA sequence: TGTGCCAGCAGGCGACAGCTCCGGGCATGGGGGGGGCACACAGATACGCAGTATTTT.

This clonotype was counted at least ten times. The CDR3 region has the DNA TGTGCCAGCAGCTTAGTGGCTAGCAACCACAATGAGCAGTTCTTC. Protein product: CASSLVASNHNEQFF. This chain joins TRBV7-9 and TRBJ2-1, with a possible D match to TRBD2 (5 bases). The CDR3 consists of 15 residues. Deletions cut 1 base from V and 5 bases from J, with 12 bases between. From germline, CDR1 is SEHNR and CDR2 FQNEAQ (reference sequence).

The CDR3 loop is CASSMVAIRETQYF. Written as DNA, the CDR3 is TGTGCCAGCAGCATGGTCGCGATTCGGGAGACCCAGTACTTC. The V gene is TRBV7-8, the J gene TRBJ2-5, with D uncertain. The CDR3 has 14 residues. Germline assignment: CDR1 SGHVS and CDR2 FQNEAQ. The V end lost 5 bases, the J end lost 5 bases, and 15 bases lay between the germline ends.

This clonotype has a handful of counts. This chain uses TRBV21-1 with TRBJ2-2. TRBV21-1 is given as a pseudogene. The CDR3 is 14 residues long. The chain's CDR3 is CASSNNSITGELFF. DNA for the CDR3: TGTGCCAGCAGCAACAACAGCATTACCGGGGAGCTGTTTTTT.

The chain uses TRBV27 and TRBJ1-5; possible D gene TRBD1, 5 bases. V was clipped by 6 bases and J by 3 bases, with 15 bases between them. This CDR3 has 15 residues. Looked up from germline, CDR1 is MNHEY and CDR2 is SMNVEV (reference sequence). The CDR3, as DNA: TGTGCCAGCAGAGAGGCAGGGTCCACCAATCAGCCCCAGCATTTT. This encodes CASREAGSTNQPQHF.

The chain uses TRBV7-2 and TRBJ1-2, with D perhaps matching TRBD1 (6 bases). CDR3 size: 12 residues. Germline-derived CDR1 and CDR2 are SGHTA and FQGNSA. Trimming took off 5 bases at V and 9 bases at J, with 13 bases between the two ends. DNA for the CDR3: TGTGCCAGCAGCCGCCGACAGGAAAGCTACACCTTC. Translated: CASSRRQESYTF.

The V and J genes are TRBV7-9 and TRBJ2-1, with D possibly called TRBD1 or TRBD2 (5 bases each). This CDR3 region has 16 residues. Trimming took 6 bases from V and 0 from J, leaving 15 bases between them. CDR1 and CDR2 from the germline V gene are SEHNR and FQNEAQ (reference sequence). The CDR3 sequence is CASSPRGSFSYNEQFF. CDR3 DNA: TGTGCCAGCAGTCCGAGGGGCAGCTTCTCCTACAATGAGCAGTTCTTC.

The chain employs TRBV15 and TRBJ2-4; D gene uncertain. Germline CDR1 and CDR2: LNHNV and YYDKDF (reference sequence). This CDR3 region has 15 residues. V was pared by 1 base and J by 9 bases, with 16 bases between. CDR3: CATSRANTPNSIQYF. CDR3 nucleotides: TGTGCCACCAGCAGAGCAAACACCCCGAATAGCATTCAGTACTTC.

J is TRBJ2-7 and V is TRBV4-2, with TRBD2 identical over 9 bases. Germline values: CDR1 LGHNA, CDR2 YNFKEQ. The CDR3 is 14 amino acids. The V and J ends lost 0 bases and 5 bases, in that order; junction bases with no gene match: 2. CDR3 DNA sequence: TGTGCCAGCAGCCAAGAGGGCGGGGGGGACGAGCAGTACTTC. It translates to CASSQEGGGDEQYF.

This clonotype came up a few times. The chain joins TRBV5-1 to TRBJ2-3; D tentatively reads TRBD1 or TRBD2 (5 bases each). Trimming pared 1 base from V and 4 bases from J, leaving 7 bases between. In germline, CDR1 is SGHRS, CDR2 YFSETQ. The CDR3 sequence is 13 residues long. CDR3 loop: CASSLMGADTQYF. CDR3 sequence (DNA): TGCGCCAGCAGCTTGATGGGGGCAGATACGCAGTATTTT.

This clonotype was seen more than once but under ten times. In DNA, the CDR3 is TGTGCCAGCGACAGGGGGCTTGACGAGCAGTTCTTC. Residues: CASDRGLDEQFF. J is TRBJ2-1 and V is TRBV5-5; 10 nucleotides line up with TRBD1. Germline trimming cut 7 bases from V and 10 bases from J; bases unmatched to any gene: 5. The CDR3 runs to 12 residues. Germline V gene data show CDR1 as SGHKS and CDR2 as YYEKEE (reference sequence).

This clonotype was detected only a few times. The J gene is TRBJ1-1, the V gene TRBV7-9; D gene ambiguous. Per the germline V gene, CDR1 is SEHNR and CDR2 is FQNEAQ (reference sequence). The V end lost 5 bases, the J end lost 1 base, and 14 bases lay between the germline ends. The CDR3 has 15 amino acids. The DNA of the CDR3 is TGTGCCAGCAGCCACCGGGCTCGTGAGAACACTGAAGCTTTCTTT. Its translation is CASSHRARENTEAFF.

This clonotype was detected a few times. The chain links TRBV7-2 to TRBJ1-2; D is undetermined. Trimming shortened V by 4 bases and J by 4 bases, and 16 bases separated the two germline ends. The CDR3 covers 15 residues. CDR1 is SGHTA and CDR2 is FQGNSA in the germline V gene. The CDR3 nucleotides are TGTGCCAGCAGCTCCACGCCGCGGCTCGCCTATGGCTACACCTTC. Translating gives CASSSTPRLAYGYTF.

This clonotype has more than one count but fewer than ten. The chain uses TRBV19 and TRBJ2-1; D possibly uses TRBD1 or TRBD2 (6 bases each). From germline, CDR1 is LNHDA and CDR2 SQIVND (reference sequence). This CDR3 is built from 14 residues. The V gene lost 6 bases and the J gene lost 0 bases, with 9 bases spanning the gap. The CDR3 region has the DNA TGTGCCAGTAGCGAGGGGGGCTCCTACAATGAGCAGTTCTTC. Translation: CASSEGGSYNEQFF.

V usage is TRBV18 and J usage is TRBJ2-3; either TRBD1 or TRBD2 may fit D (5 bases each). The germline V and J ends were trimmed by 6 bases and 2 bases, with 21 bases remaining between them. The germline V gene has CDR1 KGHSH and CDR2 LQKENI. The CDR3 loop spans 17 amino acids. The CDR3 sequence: CASSAWTRDLLTDTQYF. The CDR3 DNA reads TGTGCCAGCTCCGCTTGGACCCGGGACCTCCTCACAGATACGCAGTATTTT.

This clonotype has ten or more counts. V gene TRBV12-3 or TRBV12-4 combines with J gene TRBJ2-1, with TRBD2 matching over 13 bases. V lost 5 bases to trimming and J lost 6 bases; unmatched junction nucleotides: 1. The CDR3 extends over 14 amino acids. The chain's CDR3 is CASSRTSGGNEQFF. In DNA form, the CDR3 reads TGTGCCAGCAGTCGGACTAGCGGGGGCAATGAGCAGTTCTTC.

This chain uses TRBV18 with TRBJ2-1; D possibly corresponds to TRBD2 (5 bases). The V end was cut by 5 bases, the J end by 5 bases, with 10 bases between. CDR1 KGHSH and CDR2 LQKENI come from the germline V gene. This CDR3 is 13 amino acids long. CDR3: CASSIGSHNEQFF. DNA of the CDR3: TGTGCCAGCTCAATAGGGAGCCACAATGAGCAGTTCTTC.

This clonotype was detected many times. This CDR3 reads CASSLVVSISAGGETQYF. CDR3 DNA: TGTGCCAGCAGCTTAGTTGTTTCAATCAGCGCGGGGGGAGAGACCCAGTACTTC. The chain links TRBV11-3 to TRBJ2-5, with TRBD2 matching over 8 bases. This CDR3 has 18 amino acids. Germline loops: CDR1 SGHNT, CDR2 YENEEA. V was pared by 1 base and J by 4 bases, with 14 bases of the junction left unmatched.

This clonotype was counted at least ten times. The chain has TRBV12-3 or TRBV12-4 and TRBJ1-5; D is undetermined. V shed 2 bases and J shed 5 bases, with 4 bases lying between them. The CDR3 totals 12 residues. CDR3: CASSLPYQPQHF. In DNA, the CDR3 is TGTGCCAGCAGTTTACCGTATCAGCCCCAGCATTTT.

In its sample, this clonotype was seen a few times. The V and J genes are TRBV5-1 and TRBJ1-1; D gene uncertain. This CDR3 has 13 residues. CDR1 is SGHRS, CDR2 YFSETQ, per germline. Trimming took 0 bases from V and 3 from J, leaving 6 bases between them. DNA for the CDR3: TGCGCCAGCAGCTTGGAGATTCACACTGAAGCTTTCTTT. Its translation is CASSLEIHTEAFF.

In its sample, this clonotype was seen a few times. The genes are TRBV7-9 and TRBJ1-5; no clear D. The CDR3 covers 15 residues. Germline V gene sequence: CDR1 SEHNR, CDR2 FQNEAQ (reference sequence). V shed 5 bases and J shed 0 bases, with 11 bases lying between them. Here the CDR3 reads CASSADGFSNQPQHF. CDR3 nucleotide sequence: TGTGCCAGCAGCGCGGACGGATTTAGCAATCAGCCCCAGCATTTT.

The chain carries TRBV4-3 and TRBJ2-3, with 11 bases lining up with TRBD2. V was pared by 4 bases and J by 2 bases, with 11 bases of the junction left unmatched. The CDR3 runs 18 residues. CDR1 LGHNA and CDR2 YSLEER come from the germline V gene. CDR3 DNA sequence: TGCGCCAGCAGCCTTTTCCTACTTAGCGGGGGGGACACAGATACGCAGTATTTT. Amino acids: CASSLFLLSGGDTDTQYF.